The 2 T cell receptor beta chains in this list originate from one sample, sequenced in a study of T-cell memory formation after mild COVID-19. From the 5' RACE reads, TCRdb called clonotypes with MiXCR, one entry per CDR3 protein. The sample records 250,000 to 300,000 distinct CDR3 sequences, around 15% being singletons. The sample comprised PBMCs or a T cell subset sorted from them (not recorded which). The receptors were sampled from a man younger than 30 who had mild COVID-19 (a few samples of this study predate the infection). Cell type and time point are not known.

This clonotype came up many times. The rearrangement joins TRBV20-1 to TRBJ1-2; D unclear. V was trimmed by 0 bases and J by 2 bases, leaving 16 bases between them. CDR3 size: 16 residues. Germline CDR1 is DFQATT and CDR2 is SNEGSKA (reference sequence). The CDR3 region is CSARDQAEWMNYGYTF. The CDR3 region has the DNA TGCAGTGCTAGAGACCAGGCGGAATGGATGAACTATGGCTACACCTTC.

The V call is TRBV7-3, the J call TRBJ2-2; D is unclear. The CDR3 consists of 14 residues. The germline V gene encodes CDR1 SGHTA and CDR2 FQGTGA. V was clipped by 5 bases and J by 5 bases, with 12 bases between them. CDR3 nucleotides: TGTGCCAGCAGCCAAGGGTACTCGACCGGGGAGCTGTTTTTT. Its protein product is CASSQGYSTGELFF.